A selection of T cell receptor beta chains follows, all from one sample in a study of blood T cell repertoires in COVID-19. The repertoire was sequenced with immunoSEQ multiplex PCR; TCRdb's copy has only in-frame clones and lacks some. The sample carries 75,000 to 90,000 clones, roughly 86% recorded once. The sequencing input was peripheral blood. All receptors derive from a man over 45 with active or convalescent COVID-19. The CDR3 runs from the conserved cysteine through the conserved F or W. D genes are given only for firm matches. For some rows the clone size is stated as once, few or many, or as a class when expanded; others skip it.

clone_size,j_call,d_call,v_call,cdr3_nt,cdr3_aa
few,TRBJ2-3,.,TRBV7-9,TGTGCCAGCAGCCCCGACAGGCGAAGCACAGATACGCAGTATTTT,CASSPDRRSTDTQYF
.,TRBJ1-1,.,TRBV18,TGTGCCAGCTCAATAGGGGGGGACACTGAAGCTTTCTTT,CASSIGGDTEAFF
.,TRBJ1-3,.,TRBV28,TGTGCCAGCACTACTGTACTCGTCTCTGGAAACACCATATATTTT,CASTTVLVSGNTIYF
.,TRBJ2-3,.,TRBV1,TGCACCAGCAGCCCAGAGGTCCTAGCGGGCTTAGAAGATACGCAGTATTTT,CTSSPEVLAGLEDTQYF
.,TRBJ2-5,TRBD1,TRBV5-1,TGCGCCAGCAGCTATCACCGGGACAGGGGGGTGGAGACCCAGTACTTC,CASSYHRDRGVETQYF
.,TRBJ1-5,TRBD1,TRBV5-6,TGTGCCAGCAGCTTGGCCCGCGGACAGGGTAATCAGCCCCAGCATTTT,CASSLARGQGNQPQHF
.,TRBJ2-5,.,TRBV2,TGTGCCAGCAGCCCCCAGCTAGACTTCCAAGAGACCCAGTACTTC,CASSPQLDFQETQYF
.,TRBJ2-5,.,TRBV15,TGTGCCACCAGCAGAGGAGGAGAGACCCAGTACTTC,CATSRGGETQYF
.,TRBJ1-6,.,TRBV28,TGTGCCAGCAGCCGTCTTGAGTCCTCACCCCTCCACTTT,CASSRLESSPLHF
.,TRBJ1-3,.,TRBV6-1,TGTGCCAGCAGTGAATCGGGAAACACCATATATTTT,CASSESGNTIYF
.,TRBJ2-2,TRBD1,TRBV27,TGTGCCAGCAGCCCGACAGGGTTCGGGGAGCTGTTTTTT,CASSPTGFGELFF
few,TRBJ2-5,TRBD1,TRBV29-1,TGCAGCGTGCCCCGGGACAGCTTCATGTACCAAGAGACCCAGTACTTC,CSVPRDSFMYQETQYF
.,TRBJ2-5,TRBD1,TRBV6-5,TGTGCCAGCAGTCAGACAGGGGAGCGAGAGACCCAGTACTTC,CASSQTGERETQYF
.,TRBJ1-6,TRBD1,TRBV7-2,TGTGCCAGCAGCTTAGAGACAGGGACCGGCTATAATTCACCCCTCCACTTT,CASSLETGTGYNSPLHF
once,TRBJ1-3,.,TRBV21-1,TGTGCCAGCAGCAAAGAAAGGGGGGGGTCTGGAAACACCATATATTTT,CASSKERGGSGNTIYF
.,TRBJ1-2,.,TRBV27,TGTGCCAGCAGTCAGGACGGAGGCTATGGCTACACCTTC,CASSQDGGYGYTF
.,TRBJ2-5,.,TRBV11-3,TGTGCCAGCAGCACCCTGGGGGGGACCCAGTACTTC,CASSTLGGTQYF
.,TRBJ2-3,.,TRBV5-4,TGTGCCAGCAGCCTCGGAGGGCCCGGGGGCACAGATACGCAGTATTTT,CASSLGGPGGTDTQYF
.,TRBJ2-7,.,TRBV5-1,TGCGCCAGCAGCTTCGAACGGGGAATCGAGCAGTACTTC,CASSFERGIEQYF
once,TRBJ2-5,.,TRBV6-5,TGTGCCAGCAGCAGGACTACCAGGGAGACCCAGTACTTC,CASSRTTRETQYF
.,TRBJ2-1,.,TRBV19,TGTGCCAGTACCTCGGAAAACTCCCCTCCTAGCTCCTACAATGAGCAGTTCTTC,CASTSENSPPSSYNEQFF
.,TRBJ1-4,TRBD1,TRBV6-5,TGTGCCAGCAGTTACCAGGGGGCCGGTGAAAAACTGTTTTTT,CASSYQGAGEKLFF
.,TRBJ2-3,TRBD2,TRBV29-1,TGCAGCGTGGCCGGGACTAGCACTAGCACAGATACGCAGTATTTT,CSVAGTSTSTDTQYF
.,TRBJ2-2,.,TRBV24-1,TGTGCCACCAGTGATCCAGGGGAGGGGCGGACCGGGGAGCTGTTTTTT,CATSDPGEGRTGELFF
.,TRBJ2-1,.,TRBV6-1,TGTGCCAGCAGTGAAGAGGACAGAGACTACAATGAGCAGTTCTTC,CASSEEDRDYNEQFF
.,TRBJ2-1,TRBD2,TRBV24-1,TGTGCCACCAGTGGTCTAGCGGGGGGCACGAATGAGCAGTTCTTC,CATSGLAGGTNEQFF
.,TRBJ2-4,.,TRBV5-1,TGCGCCAGCAGCAACCTGCCGGGACAAGCCAAAAACATTCAGTACTTC,CASSNLPGQAKNIQYF
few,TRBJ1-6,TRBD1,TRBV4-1,TGCGCCAGCAGCCACCCCAGGGGGGCTTATTCACCCCTCCACTTT,CASSHPRGAYSPLHF
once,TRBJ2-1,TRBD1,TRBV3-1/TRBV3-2,TGTGCCAGCAGTGACAGGGGCCCAGCGAGCTCCTACAATGAGCAGTTCTTC,CASSDRGPASSYNEQFF
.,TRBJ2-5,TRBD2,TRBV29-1,TGCAGCGGAAAGCGGGGTGCAAACCTCCAAGAGACCCAGTACTTC,CSGKRGANLQETQYF
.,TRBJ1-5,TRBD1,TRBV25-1,TGTGCCAGCAGTCCGGGACAGGGGTTCGCTCAGCCCCAGCATTTT,CASSPGQGFAQPQHF
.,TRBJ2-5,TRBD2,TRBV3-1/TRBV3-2,TGTGCCAGCAGCCATTCACCCGGGGGGGCTTTCGAGACCCAGTACTTC,CASSHSPGGAFETQYF
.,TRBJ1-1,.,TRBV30,TGTGCCTGGAGTTTAAACACTGAAGCTTTCTTT,CAWSLNTEAFF
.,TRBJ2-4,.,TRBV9,TGTGCCAGCAGCGCGGGACTCTCAGCCAAAAACATTCAGTACTTC,CASSAGLSAKNIQYF
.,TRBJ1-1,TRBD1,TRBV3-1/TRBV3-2,TGTGCCAGCAGCCAAGCTACAGGGGTCACTGAAGCTTTCTTT,CASSQATGVTEAFF
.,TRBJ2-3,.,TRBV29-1,TGCAGCGTTGCTCAAGGGGTGGGCACAGATACGCAGTATTTT,CSVAQGVGTDTQYF
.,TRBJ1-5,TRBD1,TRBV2,TGTGCCAGCAGAGAAGACAGGGGGCGCAGTAATCAGCCCCAGCATTTT,CASREDRGRSNQPQHF
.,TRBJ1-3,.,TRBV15,TGTGCCACCAGCAAGGGAGGAGGTGGAAACACCATATATTTT,CATSKGGGGNTIYF
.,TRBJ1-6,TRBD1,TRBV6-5,TGTGCCAGCAGTATAGGACAGGGGATATCACCCCTCCACTTT,CASSIGQGISPLHF
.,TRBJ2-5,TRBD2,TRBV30,TGTGCCTGGAGTCCCGGACTAGCGGGGGGCGTAGAGACCCAGTACTTC,CAWSPGLAGGVETQYF